This T cell receptor beta chain came from a study of cytomegalovirus exposure and HLA in healthy donors. Study observations and caveats: The investigators catalogued about 170 TCR beta chains as cytomegalovirus-associated.

Regarding this clone: What it binds is not known.

60 Vbeta and 13 Jbeta primers were used in PCR. Produced via immunoSEQ multiplex PCR; TCRdb's table is partial and in-frame only. This sample has approximately 170,000 clones, with approximately 81% found just once. Deletions cut 1 base from V and 0 bases from J, with 13 bases between. The CDR3 is made up of 16 amino acids. CDR1 is LGHNT, CDR2 FRNRAP, per germline. Sequenced sample: PBMCs. This chain connects TRBV12-5 to TRBJ2-7, with D perhaps matching TRBD2 (6 bases). This sequence originates from a man aged 25 to 40 in good health and CMV-seropositive. The DNA for the CDR3 is TGTGCTAGTGGTTTGGGCCTGGGGGGAAGCTCCTACGAGCAGTACGTC. Translation gives CASGLGLGGSSYEQYV.